The clone carrying this TCR beta chain was found a few times. Germline loops: CDR1 LNHDA, CDR2 SQIVND (reference sequence). After removal of 5 bases from V and 0 bases from J, the junction contained 5 bases not matched to a gene. The CDR3 contains 15 residues. This entry comes from a study of blood T cell repertoires in COVID-19. Study overall: The study drew acute and convalescent COVID-19 samples from the United States, Italy and Spain. Nucleic acid was either cDNA or gDNA, and it came from T cells, B-cell-depleted T cells, or PBMCs.

How the authors handled the data: Quantification of nucleated cells was approximated via reference gene primer amplification. Using immunoSEQ multiplex PCR, the repertoire was profiled, and TCRdb retains in-frame clones only, with some absent. D and trimming were read from the DNA, whereas the V and J calls and clone size are those reported in that table. This table holds about 110,000 clones, over 60% found once. The J gene is TRBJ2-3, the V gene TRBV19, with 7 bases lining up with TRBD2. Sequenced: peripheral blood. This receptor was identified in a woman of 80 years or more with acute or convalescent COVID-19. For the CDR3, the DNA is TGTGCCAGTAGTTTCGTAGCGGGCAGCACAGATACGCAGTATTTT. It yields the protein CASSFVAGSTDTQYF.